Below are 9 T cell receptor beta chains sequenced from a single sample in a study of T-cell memory formation after mild COVID-19. Via MiXCR, TCRdb re-called the 5' RACE reads, giving one row per CDR3 protein. The sample yields 380,000 or so distinct CDR3 sequences, around 15% seen once. Sequencing was performed on PBMCs or a T cell subset sorted from them (not recorded which). These receptors were obtained from a young man who had mild COVID-19 (a few samples of this study predate the infection). Cell type and time point are not known.

The V and J genes are TRBV5-8 and TRBJ2-7, with D tentatively TRBD1 (5 bases). The CDR3 consists of 14 residues. Per germline, CDR1 SGHTS and CDR2 YDEGEE. Trimming stripped 2 bases from V and 7 bases from J, with 16 bases between. The DNA of the CDR3 is TGTGCCAGCAGCTTAAGGGGCCCCCCTCGAGAGCAGTACTTC. It yields the protein CASSLRGPPREQYF.

The rearrangement joins TRBV7-9 to TRBJ2-1, with D unclear. CDR3 length equals 12 residues. The germline gives CDR1 SEHNR, CDR2 FQNEAQ (reference sequence). V lost 4 bases to trimming and J lost 8 bases, with 9 bases between them. CDR3 region: CASSSFGDEQFF. The CDR3 DNA reads as TGTGCCAGCAGCTCTTTTGGGGATGAGCAGTTCTTC.

The chain is built from TRBV7-2 and TRBJ2-5; D could derive from TRBD1 or TRBD2 (6 bases each). CDR3 length: 14 residues. Germline-derived CDR1 and CDR2 are SGHTA and FQGNSA. Trimming left V 6 bases short and J 4 bases short, with 15 bases between. This CDR3 is CASSQNGGRETQYF. In nucleotides, the CDR3 is TGTGCCAGCAGTCAAAATGGGGGGCGAGAGACCCAGTACTTC. Filled out from reference TRBV7-2 and TRBJ2-5, the complete variable domain reads GAGVSQSPSNKVTEKGKDVELRCDPISGHTALYWYRQSLGQGLEFLIYFQGNSAPDKSGLPSDRFSAERTGGSVSTLTIQRTQQEDSAVYLCASSQNGGRETQYFGPGTRLLVL.

This clonotype was detected only a few times. The chain is built from TRBV7-2 and TRBJ2-3; weak D call: TRBD1 (7 bases). The ends were cut back, 4 bases at V and 9 bases at J, with 14 bases in the middle. Per the germline V gene, CDR1 is SGHTA and CDR2 is FQGNSA. This CDR3 is 13 amino acids long. Written as DNA, the CDR3 is TGTGCCAGCAGCTACAACAGGGGAGGAACGCAGTATTTT. Residues: CASSYNRGGTQYF.

The chain employs TRBV5-1 and TRBJ2-1; D uncertain. CDR3 size: 14 residues. V was cut by 5 bases and J by 5 bases, with 14 bases left in between. CDR1 and CDR2 from the germline V gene are SGHRS and YFSETQ. The CDR3, as DNA: TGCGCCAGCAGTACTCAGCCCCCGGACAATGAGCAGTTCTTC. It specifies CASSTQPPDNEQFF.

This clonotype was counted many times. This sequence joins TRBV5-1 and TRBJ1-3; TRBD1 might be the D (5 bases). The CDR3 totals 13 residues. The V gene's germline CDR1 is SGHRS and CDR2 YFSETQ. Trimming removed 6 bases at V and 0 bases at J, with 7 bases between. This CDR3 is CASKQDSGNTIYF. CDR3 DNA: TGCGCCAGCAAACAGGACTCTGGAAACACCATATATTTT.

Note on this clonotype: A much larger clonotype is one base distant, so this may be a read error. The chain is built from TRBV28 and TRBJ2-7; D remains unclear. Germline loops: CDR1 MDHEN, CDR2 SYDVKM. V lost 3 bases to trimming and J lost 3 bases, with 6 bases between them. This CDR3 spans 12 amino acids. The CDR3 DNA is TGTGCCAGCAGTTTTGACGGCTACGAGCAGTACGTC. The encoded protein is CASSFDGYEQYV.

The CDR3 is CATSGAGRSNEQYF. CDR3 bases: TGTGCCACCAGTGGGGCAGGGAGGAGCAATGAGCAGTACTTC. This chain connects TRBV24-1 to TRBJ2-7; possible D gene TRBD2, 6 bases. This CDR3 comprises 14 residues. The germline V and J ends were trimmed by 5 bases and 7 bases, with 17 bases remaining between them. Germline CDR1 reads KGHDR; CDR2 reads SFDVKD.

This sequence joins TRBV30 and TRBJ2-5; the match to TRBD1 covers 9 bases. CDR1 is GTSNPN and CDR2 is SVGIG in the germline V gene (reference sequence). CDR3 length equals 12 residues. Written as DNA, the CDR3 is TGTGCGGTTGACAGGGGGGGGGAGACCCAGTACTTC. Translating it yields CAVDRGGETQYF.